Given below is one T cell receptor (beta chain) in context. This CDR3 contains 14 residues. CDR1 is MDHEN, CDR2 SYDVKM, per germline. V lost 3 bases and J lost 8; bases outside the gene matches: 9. The sample originates from a study of blood T cell repertoires in COVID-19. Assay used: immunoSEQ multiplex PCR; TCRdb lists only in-frame clones, some missing. The data show around 250,000 clones, roughly 90% seen once. The chain couples TRBV28 to TRBJ1-2; 7 positions match TRBD1. The material sequenced was peripheral blood. The sequence came from a human donor in a cohort sampled during active COVID-19. CDR3 in amino acids: CASSFLSGGSGYTF. The CDR3 nucleotides are TGTGCCAGCAGTTTTCTATCAGGGGGTAGCGGCTACACCTTC.